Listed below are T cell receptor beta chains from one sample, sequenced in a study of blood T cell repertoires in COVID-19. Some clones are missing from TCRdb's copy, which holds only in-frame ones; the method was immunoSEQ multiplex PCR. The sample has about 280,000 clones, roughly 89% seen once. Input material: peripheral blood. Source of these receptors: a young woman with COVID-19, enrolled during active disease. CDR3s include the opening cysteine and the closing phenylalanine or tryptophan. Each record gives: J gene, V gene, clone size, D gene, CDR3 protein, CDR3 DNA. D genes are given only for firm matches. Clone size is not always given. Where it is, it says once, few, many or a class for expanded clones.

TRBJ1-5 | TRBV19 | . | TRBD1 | CASSWTGGFNQPQHF | TGTGCCAGTAGCTGGACAGGGGGCTTCAATCAGCCCCAGCATTTT
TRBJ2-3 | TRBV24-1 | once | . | CATMDIRTDTQYF | TGTGCCACCATGGACATAAGAACCGATACGCAGTATTTT
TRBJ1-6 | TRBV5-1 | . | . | CASSLGNRVNSPLHF | TGCGCCAGCAGCTTGGGGAACAGGGTGAATTCACCCCTCCACTTT
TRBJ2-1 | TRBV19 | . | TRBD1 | CASRTGTGINEQFF | TGTGCCAGTAGAACCGGGACAGGGATCAATGAGCAGTTCTTC
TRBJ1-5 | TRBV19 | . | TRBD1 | CASRRDSFYSNQPQHF | TGTGCCAGTAGAAGGGACAGCTTTTATAGCAATCAGCCCCAGCATTTT
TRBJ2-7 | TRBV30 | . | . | CAWRPRGVSYEQYF | TGTGCCTGGAGGCCCAGGGGGGTTTCCTACGAGCAGTACTTC
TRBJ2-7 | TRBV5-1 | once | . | CASSYDSRGDLYEQYF | TGCGCCAGCAGCTACGACTCACGGGGTGATCTTTACGAGCAGTACTTC
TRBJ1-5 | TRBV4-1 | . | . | CASSQGPGNQPQHF | TGCGCCAGCAGCCAAGGTCCAGGTAATCAGCCCCAGCATTTT
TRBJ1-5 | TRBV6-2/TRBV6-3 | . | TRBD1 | CASSGQGRQPQHF | TGTGCCAGCAGCGGACAGGGTCGCCAGCCCCAGCATTTT
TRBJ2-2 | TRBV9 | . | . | CASSPFTGELFF | TGTGCCAGCAGCCCTTTCACCGGGGAGCTGTTTTTT
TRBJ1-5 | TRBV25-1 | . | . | CASSDGGLWDQPQHF | TGTGCCAGCAGTGACGGGGGTCTGTGGGATCAGCCCCAGCATTTT
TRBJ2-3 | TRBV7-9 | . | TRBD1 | CASSEGTGWADTQYF | TGTGCCAGCAGCGAGGGGACAGGGTGGGCAGATACGCAGTATTTT
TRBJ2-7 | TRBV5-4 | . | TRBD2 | CASSLTGLKYEQYF | TGTGCCAGCAGCTTGACGGGACTAAAATACGAGCAGTACTTC
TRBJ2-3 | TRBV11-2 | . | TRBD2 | CASSSTSGGPDTQYF | TGTGCCAGCAGCTCGACTAGCGGGGGGCCAGATACGCAGTATTTT
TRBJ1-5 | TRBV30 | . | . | CAWSSVLYSNQPQHF | TGTGCCTGGTCATCGGTCCTATATAGCAATCAGCCCCAGCATTTT
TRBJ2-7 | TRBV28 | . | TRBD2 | CASNQQRDSYEQYF | TGTGCCAGCAATCAACAGCGGGACTCCTACGAGCAGTACTTC
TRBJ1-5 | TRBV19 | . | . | CASSRGMDQPQHF | TGTGCCAGTAGCAGGGGCATGGATCAGCCCCAGCATTTT
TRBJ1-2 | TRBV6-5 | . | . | CASSYSKGWDYGYTF | TGTGCCAGCAGTTACTCGAAGGGGTGGGACTATGGCTACACCTTC
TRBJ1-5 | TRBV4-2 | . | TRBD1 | CASSLTRGLGNSNQPQHF | TGTGCCAGCAGCCTGACAAGGGGGCTTGGTAATAGCAATCAGCCCCAGCATTTT
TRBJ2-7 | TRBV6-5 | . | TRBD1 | CASSPTGGYEQYF | TGTGCCAGCAGTCCTACAGGGGGCTACGAGCAGTACTTC
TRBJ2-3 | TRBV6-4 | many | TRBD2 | CASSESTSGANTQYF | TGTGCCAGCAGTGAGTCGACTAGCGGGGCGAATACGCAGTATTTT
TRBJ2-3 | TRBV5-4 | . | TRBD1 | CACRDRGSDTQYF | TGTGCCTGCCGGGACAGGGGATCAGATACGCAGTATTTT
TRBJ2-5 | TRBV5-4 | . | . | CASSPAQRQETQYF | TGTGCCAGCAGCCCCGCGCAGCGGCAAGAGACCCAGTACTTC
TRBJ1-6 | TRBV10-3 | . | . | CAISEYGSLALHF | TGTGCCATCAGTGAGTACGGTTCGTTGGCCCTCCACTTT